This T cell receptor beta chain is drawn from a study of T cells in Graves' hyperthyroidism and ophthalmopathy. On the study more broadly: The initial diagnosis was the point when peripheral blood was collected, ahead of any treatment. Study-wide results and caveats: Most thyroid clonotypes with frequency above 0.001 were detected in blood.

This CDR3 spans 16 amino acids. V lost 4 bases, J lost 5 bases, and 7 bases stayed unmatched. Looked up from germline, CDR1 is KGHSH and CDR2 is LQKENI. This clonotype appeared many times. Its specificity is unknown. Amplified TCR beta CDR3 regions derived from RNA transcripts. First-round RT-PCR targeting the TCR CDR3 was performed with the HTBI primer set. MiXCR was run by TCRdb on the multiplex PCR reads, yielding one entry per CDR3 protein. This sample has 90,000 to 120,000 distinct CDR3 sequences; about a sixth occur once, and the top ten carry about 42%. The source material was blood. The chain is built from TRBV18 and TRBJ1-6; 8 bases align to TRBD1. The source of this sequence is a woman aged 50 to 65 with Graves' hyperthyroidism. In DNA, the CDR3 is TGTGCCAGCTCACGTCAGAGGACAGGGAATAATTCACCCCTCCACTTT. Encoded protein: CASSRQRTGNNSPLHF. Full variable domain (missing parts from reference TRBV18 and TRBJ1-6): NAGVMQNPRHLVRRRGQEARLRCSPMKGHSHVYWYRQLPEEGLKFMVYLQKENIIDESGMPKERFSAEFPKEGPSILRIQQVVRGDSAAYFCASSRQRTGNNSPLHFGNGTRLTVT.